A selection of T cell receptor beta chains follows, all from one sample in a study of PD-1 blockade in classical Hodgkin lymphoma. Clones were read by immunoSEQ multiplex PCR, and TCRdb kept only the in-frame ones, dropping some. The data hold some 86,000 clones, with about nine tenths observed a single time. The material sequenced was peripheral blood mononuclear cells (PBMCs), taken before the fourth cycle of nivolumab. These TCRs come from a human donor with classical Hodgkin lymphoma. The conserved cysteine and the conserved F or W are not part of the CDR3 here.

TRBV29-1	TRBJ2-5	SGQGGETQY
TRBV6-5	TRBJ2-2	ASSETGVGELF
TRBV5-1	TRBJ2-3	ASSFLTGSSTDTQY
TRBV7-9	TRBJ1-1	ASRTTLTGGMNTEAF
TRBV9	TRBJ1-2	ASSLYGAYGYT
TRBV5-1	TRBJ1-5	ASSFGQDQPQH
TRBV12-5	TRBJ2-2	ASGLVGELF
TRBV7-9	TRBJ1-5	ASSPDETGFRQPQH
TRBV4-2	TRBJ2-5	ASSQGIEGETQY
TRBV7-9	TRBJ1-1	ASSLVFVNTEAF
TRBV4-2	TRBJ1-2	ASSQDLSGRVFGYT
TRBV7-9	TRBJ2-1	ASSLSVLKRGGWDNEQF
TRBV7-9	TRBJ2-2	ASSSTTGLNTGELF
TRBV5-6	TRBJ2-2	ASSWWTSGGPDRSGELF
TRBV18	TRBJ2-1	ASYRTGGSHEQF
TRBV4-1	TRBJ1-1	ASSSMNTEAF
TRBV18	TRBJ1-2	ASSPDRGMFGYT
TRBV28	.	ASSKFSYRTGLHEQY
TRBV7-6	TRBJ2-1	ASSLAGGGSYNEQF
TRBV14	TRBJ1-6	ASSQSYYTGYNSPLH
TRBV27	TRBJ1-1	ASSAGGGAF
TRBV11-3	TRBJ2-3	ASSPGRWGSTDTQY
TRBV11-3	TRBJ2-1	ASSLDGGTGNEQF
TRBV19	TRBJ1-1	ASSPGQGYNAEAF
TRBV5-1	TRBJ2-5	ASSTDRGLKETQY
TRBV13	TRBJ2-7	ASSPFEGTPDHEQY